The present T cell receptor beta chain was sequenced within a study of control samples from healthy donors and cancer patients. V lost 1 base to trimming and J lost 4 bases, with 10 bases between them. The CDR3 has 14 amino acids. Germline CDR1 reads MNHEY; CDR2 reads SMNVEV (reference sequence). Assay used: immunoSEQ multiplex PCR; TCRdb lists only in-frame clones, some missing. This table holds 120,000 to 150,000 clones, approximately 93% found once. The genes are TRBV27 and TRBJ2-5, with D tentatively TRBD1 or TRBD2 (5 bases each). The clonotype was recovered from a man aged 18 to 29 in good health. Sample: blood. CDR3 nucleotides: TGTGCCAGCAGTTTATACTGGGGGACAGAGACCCAGTACTTC. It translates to CASSLYWGTETQYF.